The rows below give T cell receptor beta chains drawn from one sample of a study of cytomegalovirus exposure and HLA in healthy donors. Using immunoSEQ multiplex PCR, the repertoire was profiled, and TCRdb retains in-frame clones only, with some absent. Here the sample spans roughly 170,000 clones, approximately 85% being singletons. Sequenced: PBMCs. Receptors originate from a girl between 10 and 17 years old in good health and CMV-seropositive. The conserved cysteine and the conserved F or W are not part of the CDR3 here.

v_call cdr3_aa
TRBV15 ATRLRTGSHEQY
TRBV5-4 ASSLGLQRGAMTYEQY
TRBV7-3 ASSPDSNNEQF
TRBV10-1 ASSESRGGIKQF
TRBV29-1 SVGQGPALEETQY
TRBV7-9 ASSPWTGDYSNQPQH
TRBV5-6 ASSPQAGGRADTQY
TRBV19 ASTNEGQTNSPLH
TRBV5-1 ASSPLDRATEAF
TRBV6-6 ASSYGRGQGIETQY
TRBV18 ASSPGANSPLH
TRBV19 ASSPRGASNEKLF
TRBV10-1 ASSESTSGGYEQY
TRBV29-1 SVALGGKGTEAF
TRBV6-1 ASSEGSGDTQY
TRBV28 ASSLESYEQY
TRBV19 ASSGLGTITTEAF
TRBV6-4 ASSPLAGGHEQY
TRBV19 ASSIGSGNTIY
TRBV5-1 ASSLPGVIRGYT
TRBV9 ASSVKGRGGSYNEQF
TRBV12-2 ASRLVSGTSYGYT